The 25 T cell receptor beta chains below were found in one sample sequenced in a study of shared clonotypes between healthy human individuals. Using immunoSEQ multiplex PCR, the repertoire was profiled, and TCRdb retains in-frame clones only, with some absent. Of around 1.4 million clones listed, 98% are singletons. What was sequenced was naive CD4+ T cells sorted from blood. Subset defined: CD45RA+ positively selected. The source is a man aged 25-45 years in good health.

V usage is TRBV6-6 and J usage is TRBJ2-7, with D unclear. CDR3 length equals 13 residues. The V end was cut by 6 bases, the J end by 2 bases, with 11 bases between. Germline V lookup: CDR1 MNHNY, CDR2 SVGAGI (reference sequence). The CDR3 here is CASRRYVPYEQYF. The CDR3 DNA reads TGTGCCAGCAGACGATATGTCCCCTACGAGCAGTACTTC.

About this clone: In the same sample, other DNA sequences code for this CDR3. The chain couples TRBV14 to TRBJ2-3, with 11 bases lining up with TRBD2. Germline CDR1 reads SGHDN; CDR2 reads FVKESK. Trimming cost V 1 base and J 0 bases; bases outside gene matches: 3. The CDR3 length is 17 residues. CDR3 in amino acids: CASSQGRTSGSTDTQYF. In nucleotides, the CDR3 is TGTGCCAGCAGCCAAGGCAGGACTAGCGGGAGCACAGATACGCAGTATTTT.

This chain joins TRBV6-6 and TRBJ2-1; D is unclear. CDR1 is MNHNY, CDR2 SVGAGI, per germline (reference sequence). Trimming cost V 3 bases and J 15 bases, with 12 bases left between them. This CDR3 has 11 amino acids. CDR3 sequence (DNA): TGTGCCAGCAGTTATATGTCAGTTCGGTTCTTC. This gives the protein CASSYMSVRFF.

The chain links TRBV9 to TRBJ1-1, with 7 bases matching TRBD1. The germline V gene encodes CDR1 SGDLS and CDR2 YYNGEE. V was clipped by 0 bases and J by 4 bases; unmatched bases: 3. This CDR3 region has 14 residues. The CDR3 spells CASSVETGSTEAFF. The DNA for the CDR3 is TGTGCCAGCAGCGTAGAGACAGGGAGCACTGAAGCTTTCTTT.

About this clone itself: Other DNA sequences from this sample encode an identical CDR3 as well. The chain employs TRBV28 and TRBJ2-3; D gene unclear. The CDR3 has 12 amino acids. CDR1 is MDHEN and CDR2 is SYDVKM in the germline V gene. The germline V and J ends were trimmed by 4 bases and 2 bases, with 4 bases remaining between them. CDR3 nucleotides: TGTGCCAGCAGTTCCCTCACAGATACGCAGTATTTT. Its translation is CASSSLTDTQYF.

The V call is TRBV28, the J call TRBJ2-6, with D possibly being TRBD1 or TRBD2 (6 bases each). CDR3 length: 16 residues. V dropped 2 bases and J dropped 0 bases, with 8 bases sitting between them. The germline V gene encodes CDR1 MDHEN and CDR2 SYDVKM. The DNA for the CDR3 is TGTGCCAGCAGTTTAGGGGGGCCCTCTGGGGCCAACGTCCTGACTTTC. Translating it yields CASSLGGPSGANVLTF.

DNA of the CDR3: TGTGCCAGCAGCTTCGGTGAGGGACAGGCACACAATGAGCAGTTCTTC. As protein: CASSFGEGQAHNEQFF. The V call is TRBV5-5, the J call TRBJ2-1; 8 bases align to TRBD1. CDR3 length: 16 residues. Germline CDR1 is SGHKS and CDR2 is YYEKEE (reference sequence). Trimming took 2 bases from V and 5 from J; bases not matched to a gene: 9.

The chain joins TRBV7-9 to TRBJ1-4, with 7 bases matching TRBD1. This CDR3 has 15 amino acids. Per germline, CDR1 SEHNR and CDR2 FQNEAQ (reference sequence). Unmatched junction bases numbered 8, after V lost 1 base and J lost 9 bases. This CDR3 is CASSLEGTVAKKLFF. CDR3 sequence (DNA): TGTGCCAGCAGCTTAGAAGGGACAGTTGCCAAAAAACTGTTTTTT.

V usage is TRBV2 and J usage is TRBJ1-4, with D unclear. Deletions cut 1 base from V and 10 bases from J, with 4 bases between. CDR1 SNHLY and CDR2 FYNNEI come from the germline V gene. The CDR3 has 11 residues. The CDR3 sequence: CASSEVGKLFF. The CDR3 DNA is TGTGCCAGCAGTGAAGTAGGAAAACTGTTTTTT.

J is TRBJ1-5 and V is TRBV29-1; D is unresolved. The CDR3 covers 13 residues. V shed 4 bases and J shed 7 bases, with 14 bases lying between them. Germline lookup yields CDR1 SQVTM and CDR2 ANQGSEA. The CDR3, as DNA: TGCAGCGTTGGAGCGGGAGCGGAGCAGCCCCAGCATTTT. Its translation: CSVGAGAEQPQHF.

The rearrangement links TRBV28 to TRBJ1-1; D may be TRBD1 (6 bases). The CDR3 is 13 amino acids. Germline V gene data show CDR1 as MDHEN and CDR2 as SYDVKM. The V end lost 4 bases, the J end lost 7 bases, and 13 bases lay between the germline ends. CDR3 in amino acids: CASSYVRGVEAFF. The CDR3, as DNA: TGTGCCAGCAGTTATGTTAGGGGGGTTGAAGCTTTCTTT.

The CDR3, as DNA: TGTGCCAGCTCACCGACGACTAGGGGAGTGGAGCAGTACTTC. It is translated as CASSPTTRGVEQYF. The V call is TRBV18, the J call TRBJ2-7, with TRBD2 as a possible D gene (6 bases). V was clipped by 3 bases and J by 7 bases, with 16 bases between them. From germline, CDR1 is KGHSH and CDR2 LQKENI. This CDR3 has 14 residues.

This clone was detected only once. The chain couples TRBV10-3 to TRBJ2-6, with D unclear. V was trimmed by 8 bases and J by 0 bases, leaving 8 bases between them. The CDR3 is made up of 14 amino acids. The germline V gene encodes CDR1 ENHRY and CDR2 SYGVKD. DNA of the CDR3: TGTGCCATCCAAGGTAACTCTGGGGCCAACGTCCTGACTTTC. It codes for CAIQGNSGANVLTF.

The chain joins TRBV10-3 to TRBJ2-1, with 11 bases matching TRBD2. Germline-derived CDR1 and CDR2 are ENHRY and SYGVKD. This CDR3 comprises 16 residues. The J segment lost 6 bases and the V segment lost 10 bases, leaving 14 bases of the junction unmatched. The CDR3 DNA reads TGTGCCACGCACCCAGCGACTAGCGGGATGGCCAATGAGCAGTTCTTC. Its protein is CATHPATSGMANEQFF.

This clone appeared a single time. The V call is TRBV11-3, the J call TRBJ1-5, with unresolved D. V lost 5 bases and J 9 bases, leaving 5 bases between the germline ends. This CDR3 contains 10 residues. Germline V gene data show CDR1 as SGHNT and CDR2 as YENEEA. CDR3 nucleotides: TGTGCCAGCAGCCACAGGCCCCAGCATTTT. Translating it yields CASSHRPQHF.

The chain has TRBV29-1 and TRBJ2-3, with TRBD2 as a possible D gene (5 bases). CDR3 length: 12 amino acids. The germline CDR1 and CDR2 sequences are SQVTM and ANQGSEA. V was pared by 7 bases and J by 1 base, with 9 bases between. In DNA form, the CDR3 reads TGCAGCGAGACCGGGGGCACAGATACGCAGTATTTT. This codes for CSETGGTDTQYF.

The CDR3 spells CASSLDGTDYSYEQYF. CDR3 DNA sequence: TGTGCCAGCAGCTTAGACGGGACAGACTACAGCTACGAGCAGTACTTC. J is TRBJ2-7 and V is TRBV11-2; 7 bases map to TRBD1. CDR3 length equals 16 residues. With 0 bases clipped from V and 3 bases from J, the junction kept 8 bases outside the gene matches. CDR1 is SGHAT and CDR2 is FQNNGV in the germline V gene.

The chain uses TRBV28 and TRBJ1-2; possibly TRBD1 for D (5 bases). The CDR3 length is 15 residues. Germline V gene lookup returns CDR1 MDHEN and CDR2 SYDVKM. Trimming cost V 7 bases and J 2 bases, with 17 bases left between them. CDR3 region: CASNRDLGRNYGYTF. CDR3 in DNA: TGTGCCAGCAACCGGGACCTCGGTCGAAACTATGGCTACACCTTC.

The rearrangement uses TRBV29-1 and TRBJ2-3, with 10 positions matching TRBD1. V trimming: 0 bases; J trimming: 13 bases; junction bases outside the gene matches: 13. Germline V CDR1 and CDR2: SQVTM, ANQGSEA. The CDR3 consists of 15 residues. The CDR3 DNA reads TGCAGCGTTGAAGAACTTGGGACAGGGGCCGTACGAGAGTATTTT. It is translated as CSVEELGTGAVREYF.

This sequence joins TRBV18 and TRBJ2-7, with TRBD1 identical over 11 bases. CDR3 length: 15 amino acids. Germline assignment: CDR1 KGHSH and CDR2 LQKENI. V was pared by 3 bases and J by 1 base, with 2 bases of the junction left unmatched. CDR3 residues: CASSPRDRGSYEQYF. DNA for the CDR3: TGTGCCAGCTCACCCCGGGACAGGGGGTCCTACGAGCAGTACTTC.

This chain uses TRBV14 with TRBJ2-5; D might be TRBD2 (6 bases). Germline-derived CDR1 and CDR2 are SGHDN and FVKESK. V was clipped by 4 bases and J by 4 bases, with 10 bases between them. There are 13 residues in the CDR3. CDR3 nucleotides: TGTGCCAGCAGCCGTGGGGGGTTAGAGACCCAGTACTTC. It yields the protein CASSRGGLETQYF.

The chain links TRBV5-4 to TRBJ2-1, with 9 nucleotides matching TRBD2. The J segment lost 4 bases and the V segment lost 0 bases, leaving 2 bases of the junction unmatched. Germline CDR1 is SGHNT and CDR2 is YYREEE (reference sequence). The CDR3 sequence is 15 residues long. The chain's CDR3 is CASSLDAGGYNEQFF. The DNA for the CDR3 is TGTGCCAGCAGCTTGGATGCGGGGGGGTACAATGAGCAGTTCTTC.

This chain joins TRBV18 and TRBJ2-7, with a tentative D call TRBD1 (6 bases). V was clipped by 1 base and J by 2 bases, with 15 bases between them. This CDR3 region has 16 residues. CDR1 and CDR2 (germline): KGHSH, LQKENI. CDR3 region: CASSPLGAGGPYEQYF. The DNA of the CDR3 is TGTGCCAGCTCACCACTGGGGGCAGGAGGACCCTACGAGCAGTACTTC.

The chain is built from TRBV6-1 and TRBJ2-5; D is possibly TRBD2 (5 bases). Germline CDR1 reads MNHNS; CDR2 reads SASEGT. With 6 bases removed from V and 0 bases from J, the gap between germline ends came to 8 bases. CDR3 length: 13 residues. Here the CDR3 reads CASSRRYQETQYF. The DNA for the CDR3 is TGTGCCAGCAGCAGGAGGTACCAAGAGACCCAGTACTTC.

This chain links TRBV5-1 with TRBJ2-5; D is undetermined. The CDR3 is 14 residues long. Trimming left V 1 base short and J 1 base short, with 8 bases between. The germline V gene has CDR1 SGHRS and CDR2 YFSETQ. The DNA of the CDR3 is TGCGCCAGCAGCTTGCTCGGGTCCCAAGAGACCCAGTACTTC. Residues: CASSLLGSQETQYF. The full variable domain, in which reference TRBV5-1 and TRBJ2-5 provide the parts outside the CDR3, is KAGVTQTPRYLIKTRGQQVTLSCSPISGHRSVSWYQQTPGQGLQFLFEYFSETQRNKGNFPGRFSGRQFSNSRSEMNVSTLELGDSALYLCASSLLGSQETQYFGPGTRLLVL.